This is a list of T cell receptor beta chains from one sample in a study of metastatic and nonmetastatic thyroid tumors. With MiXCR, TCRdb called clones anew from the PCR reads. This sample has almost 35,000 clones, with roughly 15% found just once. Sequencing was performed on blood. The receptors derive from a female donor with papillary thyroid cancer or a benign thyroid nodule (not recorded which). Some clones in this sample may be carry-over from other donors' samples. CDR3s include the opening cysteine and the closing phenylalanine or tryptophan. A D gene is named only where the DNA matches it firmly. Clone sizes are given selectively: once, few, many, or a class where the clone is expanded.

v_call,cdr3_length,clone_size,j_call,d_call,cdr3_aa,cdr3_nt
TRBV11-3,11,.,TRBJ2-1,.,CASSSGNEQFF,TGTGCCAGCAGCTCAGGGAATGAGCAGTTCTTC
TRBV30,13,many,TRBJ1-1,.,CAWSVGKYTEAFF,TGTGCCTGGAGTGTAGGGAAATACACTGAAGCTTTCTTT
TRBV28,21,many,TRBJ2-7,TRBD2,CASRHRLGGREGRGPQYEQYF,TGTGCCAGCAGACACCGTCTCGGGGGGCGGGAGGGCCGGGGCCCTCAATACGAGCAGTACTTC
TRBV7-9,13,.,TRBJ2-3,.,CASSTDWGDTHYF,TGTGCCAGCAGCACAGACTGGGGGGATACGCATTATTTT
TRBV15,12,many,TRBJ2-3,.,CATSPLGDTQYF,TGTGCCACCAGCCCTTTAGGGGATACGCAGTATTTT
TRBV12-3/TRBV12-4,13,many,TRBJ1-1,.,CASSPGGGTEAFF,TGTGCCAGCAGCCCCGGGGGTGGCACTGAAGCTTTCTTT
TRBV12-3/TRBV12-4,16,many,TRBJ2-2,.,CASSPRPRGNTGELFF,TGTGCCAGCAGCCCGCGACCTCGAGGGAACACCGGGGAGCTGTTTTTT
TRBV11-2,15,.,TRBJ2-7,.,CASSSAGGTSYEQYF,TGTGCCAGCAGCTCCGCAGGGGGGACCTCCTACGAGCAGTACTTC
TRBV30,16,many,TRBJ2-3,TRBD2,CAWSNPLAGVSDTQYF,TGTGCCTGGAGCAATCCACTAGCGGGAGTATCAGATACGCAGTATTTT
TRBV4-2,17,many,TRBJ2-1,TRBD2,CASSQAPLAGVYNEQFF,TGTGCCAGCAGCCAGGCCCCGCTAGCGGGTGTCTACAATGAGCAGTTCTTC
TRBV5-6,15,many,TRBJ1-2,.,CASSLVSGAAYGYTF,TGTGCCAGCAGCTTGGTGTCGGGGGCGGCCTATGGCTACACCTTC
TRBV29-1,11,.,TRBJ1-1,.,CSAQTPGVAFF,TGCAGCGCTCAGACACCCGGAGTGGCTTTCTTT
TRBV5-6,15,few,TRBJ2-7,.,CASSLGLFLVYEQYF,TGTGCCAGCAGCTTGGGACTGTTTCTAGTTTACGAGCAGTACTTC
TRBV6-1,15,many,TRBJ2-7,TRBD1,CASSETGTGSYEQYF,TGTGCCAGCAGTGAGACCGGGACAGGGTCCTACGAGCAGTACTTC
TRBV5-1,13,many,TRBJ2-3,.,CASRGDPQGTQYF,TGCGCCAGCAGAGGGGACCCCCAAGGTACGCAGTATTTT
TRBV5-5,14,many,TRBJ1-3,.,CASSLRAGTNTIYF,TGTGCCAGCAGCTTAAGGGCAGGGACGAACACCATATATTTT
TRBV3-1,16,many,TRBJ2-2,TRBD2,CASSHGLAGAVGELFF,TGTGCCAGCAGCCACGGACTAGCGGGAGCGGTCGGGGAGCTGTTTTTT
TRBV2,12,many,TRBJ2-7,.,CASKVRYYEQYF,TGTGCCAGCAAGGTCCGTTACTACGAGCAGTACTTC
TRBV15,12,many,TRBJ1-2,.,CATSSSNYGYTF,TGTGCCACCAGCAGTTCTAACTATGGCTACACCTTC
TRBV30,20,.,TRBJ2-1,TRBD2,CAWSVTRTSGSGSSYNEQFF,TGTGCCTGGAGTGTAACCCGAACTAGCGGGAGTGGGAGCTCCTACAATGAGCAGTTCTTC
TRBV18,20,many,TRBJ2-3,TRBD2,CASSAYGLAGGQRSTDTQYF,TGTGCCAGCTCCGCCTACGGGCTAGCGGGAGGCCAGCGAAGCACAGATACGCAGTATTTT
TRBV7-3,12,many,TRBJ2-5,.,CASGEGMGTQYF,TGTGCCAGCGGGGAAGGAATGGGGACCCAGTACTTC
TRBV10-3,17,many,TRBJ2-7,TRBD2,CAISEELAGGRKGEQYF,TGTGCCATCAGTGAGGAGCTAGCGGGAGGGAGGAAAGGAGAGCAGTACTTC
TRBV6-5,16,.,TRBJ1-3,.,CASSYSRASSGNTIYF,TGTGCCAGCAGTTACTCTCGAGCTTCGTCTGGAAACACCATATATTTT
TRBV20-1,15,.,TRBJ2-7,TRBD2,CSARDGLAGLNEQYF,TGCAGTGCTAGGGACGGACTAGCGGGATTGAACGAGCAGTACTTC
TRBV28,12,few,TRBJ1-1,.,CASSRSDSVAFF,TGTGCCAGCAGCCGCTCCGACAGTGTAGCTTTCTTT
TRBV19,13,few,TRBJ1-1,TRBD1,CVSSTTGCTEAFF,TGTGTCAGTAGTACGACAGGGTGCACTGAAGCTTTCTTT
TRBV30,14,many,TRBJ2-7,TRBD1,CAWKGPDRGYEQYF,TGTGCCTGGAAAGGTCCGGACAGGGGCTACGAGCAGTACTTC
TRBV3-1,14,many,TRBJ1-2,.,CASTSGQTTYGYTF,TGTGCCAGCACCTCCGGACAGACTACTTATGGCTACACCTTC
TRBV6-1,17,.,TRBJ2-5,.,CASSPWWVYGGQETQYF,TGTGCCAGCAGCCCATGGTGGGTCTACGGTGGCCAAGAGACCCAGTACTTC
TRBV20-1,15,many,TRBJ1-5,.,CSAEGGPGGFQPQHF,TGCAGTGCCGAGGGGGGCCCCGGAGGGTTTCAGCCCCAGCATTTT
TRBV6-2/TRBV6-3,15,.,TRBJ1-1,.,CASSYSPAWDTEAFF,TGTGCCAGCAGTTACTCTCCGGCATGGGACACTGAAGCTTTCTTT
TRBV12-3/TRBV12-4,12,many,TRBJ2-1,.,CASAGEWDEQFF,TGTGCCAGCGCAGGGGAGTGGGATGAGCAGTTCTTC
TRBV6-1,12,many,TRBJ1-4,.,CATGLANEKLFF,TGTGCCACCGGTCTAGCTAATGAAAAACTGTTTTTT
TRBV28,17,many,TRBJ2-5,TRBD2,CASSSKWTSGGGKTQYF,TGTGCCAGCAGCTCAAAGTGGACTAGCGGAGGGGGGAAGACCCAGTACTTC
TRBV20-1,13,many,TRBJ1-3,.,CSATQVSGNTIYF,TGCAGTGCTACACAGGTCTCTGGAAACACCATATATTTT
TRBV20-1,14,.,TRBJ1-4,TRBD1,CSARDRDTNEKLFF,TGCAGTGCTAGGGACAGGGACACCAATGAAAAACTGTTTTTT
TRBV20-1,13,.,TRBJ1-6,.,CSARVTRDSPLHF,TGCAGTGCTAGAGTTACTCGGGATTCACCCCTCCACTTT
TRBV10-3,13,.,TRBJ2-1,TRBD1,CALRTGSDNEQFF,TGTGCCCTCCGGACAGGGTCCGACAATGAGCAGTTCTTC
TRBV28,19,few,TRBJ2-7,TRBD1,CASSLRPTGLGPSPYEQYF,TGTGCTAGCAGTTTGCGCCCGACAGGGCTTGGACCCTCACCCTACGAGCAGTACTTC